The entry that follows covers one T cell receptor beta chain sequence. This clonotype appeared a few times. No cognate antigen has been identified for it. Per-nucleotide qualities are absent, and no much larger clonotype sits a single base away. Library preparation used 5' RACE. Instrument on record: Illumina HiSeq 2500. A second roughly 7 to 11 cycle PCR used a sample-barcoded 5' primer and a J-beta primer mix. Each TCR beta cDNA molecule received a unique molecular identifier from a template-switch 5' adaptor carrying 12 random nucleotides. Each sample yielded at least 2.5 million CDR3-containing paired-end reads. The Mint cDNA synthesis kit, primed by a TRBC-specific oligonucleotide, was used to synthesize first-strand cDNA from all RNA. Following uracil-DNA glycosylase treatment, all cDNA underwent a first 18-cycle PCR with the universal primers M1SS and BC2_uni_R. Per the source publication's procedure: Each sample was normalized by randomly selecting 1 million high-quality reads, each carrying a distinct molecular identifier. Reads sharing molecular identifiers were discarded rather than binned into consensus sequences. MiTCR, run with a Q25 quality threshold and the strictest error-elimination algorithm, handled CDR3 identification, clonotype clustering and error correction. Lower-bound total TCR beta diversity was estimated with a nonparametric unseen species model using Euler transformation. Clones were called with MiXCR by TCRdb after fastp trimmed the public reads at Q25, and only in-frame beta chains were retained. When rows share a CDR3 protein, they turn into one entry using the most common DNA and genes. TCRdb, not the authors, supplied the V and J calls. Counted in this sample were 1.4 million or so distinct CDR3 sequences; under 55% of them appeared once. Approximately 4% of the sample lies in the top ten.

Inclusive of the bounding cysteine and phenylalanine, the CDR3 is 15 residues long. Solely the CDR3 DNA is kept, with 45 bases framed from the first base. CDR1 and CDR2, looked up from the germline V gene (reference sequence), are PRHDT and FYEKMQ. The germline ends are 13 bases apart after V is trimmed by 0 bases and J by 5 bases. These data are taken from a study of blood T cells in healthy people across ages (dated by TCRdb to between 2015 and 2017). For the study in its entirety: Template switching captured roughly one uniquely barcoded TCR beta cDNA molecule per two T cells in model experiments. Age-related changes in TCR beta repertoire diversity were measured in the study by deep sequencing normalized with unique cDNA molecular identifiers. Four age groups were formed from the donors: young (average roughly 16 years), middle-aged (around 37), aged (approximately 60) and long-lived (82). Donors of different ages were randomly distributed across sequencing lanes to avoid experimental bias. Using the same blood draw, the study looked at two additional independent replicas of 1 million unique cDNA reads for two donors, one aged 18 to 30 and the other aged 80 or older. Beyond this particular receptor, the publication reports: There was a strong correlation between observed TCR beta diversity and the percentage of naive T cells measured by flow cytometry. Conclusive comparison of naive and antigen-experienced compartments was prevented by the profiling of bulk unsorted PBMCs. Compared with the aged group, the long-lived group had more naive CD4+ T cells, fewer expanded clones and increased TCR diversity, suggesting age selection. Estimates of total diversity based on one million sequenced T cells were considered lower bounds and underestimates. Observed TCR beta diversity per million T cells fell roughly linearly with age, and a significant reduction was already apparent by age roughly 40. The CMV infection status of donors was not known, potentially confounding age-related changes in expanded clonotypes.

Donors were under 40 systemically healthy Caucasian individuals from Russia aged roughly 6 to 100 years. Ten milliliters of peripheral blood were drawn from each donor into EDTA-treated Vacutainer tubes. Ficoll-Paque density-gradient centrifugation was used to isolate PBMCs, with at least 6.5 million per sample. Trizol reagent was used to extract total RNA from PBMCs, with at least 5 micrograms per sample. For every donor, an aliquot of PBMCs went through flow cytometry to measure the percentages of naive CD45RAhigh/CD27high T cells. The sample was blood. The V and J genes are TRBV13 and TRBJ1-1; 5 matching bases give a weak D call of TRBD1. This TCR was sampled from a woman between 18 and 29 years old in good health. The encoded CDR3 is CASSLGRGMTTEAFF. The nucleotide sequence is TGTGCCAGCAGCTTAGGCCGGGGGATGACAACTGAAGCTTTCTTT. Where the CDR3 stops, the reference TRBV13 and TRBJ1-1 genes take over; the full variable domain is AAGVIQSPRHLIKEKRETATLKCYPIPRHDTVYWYQQGPGQDPQFLISFYEKMQSDKGSIPDRFSAQQFSDYHSELNMSSLELGDSALYFCASSLGRGMTTEAFFGQGTRLTVV.